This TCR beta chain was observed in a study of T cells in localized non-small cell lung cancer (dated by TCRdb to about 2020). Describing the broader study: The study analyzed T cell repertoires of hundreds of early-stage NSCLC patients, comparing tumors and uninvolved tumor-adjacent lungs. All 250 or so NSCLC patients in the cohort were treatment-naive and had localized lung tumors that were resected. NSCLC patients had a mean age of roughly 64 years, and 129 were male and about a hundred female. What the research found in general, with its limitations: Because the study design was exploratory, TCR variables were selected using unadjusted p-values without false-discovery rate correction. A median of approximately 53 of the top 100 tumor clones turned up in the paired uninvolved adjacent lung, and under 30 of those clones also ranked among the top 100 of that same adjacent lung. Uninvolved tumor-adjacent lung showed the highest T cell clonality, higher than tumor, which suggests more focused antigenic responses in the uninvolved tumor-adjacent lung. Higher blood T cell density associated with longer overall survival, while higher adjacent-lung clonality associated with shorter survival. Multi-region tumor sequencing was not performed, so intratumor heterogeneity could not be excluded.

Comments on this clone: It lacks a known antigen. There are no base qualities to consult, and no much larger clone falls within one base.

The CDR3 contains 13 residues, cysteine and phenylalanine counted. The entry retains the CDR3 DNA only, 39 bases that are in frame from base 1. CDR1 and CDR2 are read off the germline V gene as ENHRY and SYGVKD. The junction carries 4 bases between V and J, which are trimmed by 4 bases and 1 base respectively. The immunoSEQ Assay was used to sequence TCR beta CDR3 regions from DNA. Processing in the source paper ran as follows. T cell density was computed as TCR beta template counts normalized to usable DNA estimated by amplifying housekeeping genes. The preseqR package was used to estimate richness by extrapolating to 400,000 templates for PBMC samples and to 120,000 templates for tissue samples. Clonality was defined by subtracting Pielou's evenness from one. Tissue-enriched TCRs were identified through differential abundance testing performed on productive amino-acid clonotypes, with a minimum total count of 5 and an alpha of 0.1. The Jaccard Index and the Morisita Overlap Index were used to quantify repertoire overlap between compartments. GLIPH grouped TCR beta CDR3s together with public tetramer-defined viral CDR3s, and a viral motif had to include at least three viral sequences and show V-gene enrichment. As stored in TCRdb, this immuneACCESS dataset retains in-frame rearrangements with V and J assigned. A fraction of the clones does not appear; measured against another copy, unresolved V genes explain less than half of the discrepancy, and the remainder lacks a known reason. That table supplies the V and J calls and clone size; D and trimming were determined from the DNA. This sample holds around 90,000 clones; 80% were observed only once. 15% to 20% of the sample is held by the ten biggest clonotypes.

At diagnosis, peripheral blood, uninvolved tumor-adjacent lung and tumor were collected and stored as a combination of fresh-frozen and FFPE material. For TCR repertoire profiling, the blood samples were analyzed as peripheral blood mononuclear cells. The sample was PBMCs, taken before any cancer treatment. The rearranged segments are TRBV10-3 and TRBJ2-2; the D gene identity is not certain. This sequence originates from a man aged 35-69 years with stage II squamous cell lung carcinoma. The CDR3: CAISAMNTGELFF. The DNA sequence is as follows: TGTGCCATCAGTGCTATGAACACCGGGGAGCTGTTTTTT.